This section outlines one TCR beta chain sequence together with its context. Its specific antigen is unknown. Per-nucleotide qualities are absent, and no much larger clonotype sits a single base away. CDR1 is given as SGHRS and CDR2 as YFSETQ, both from the germline V gene. V is trimmed back by 0 bases and J by 7 bases, and the junction contains 8 bases that no gene match accounts for. Its CDR3 holds 15 amino acids, cysteine through phenylalanine. The kept DNA is CDR3 alone, 45 bases in frame from the first base. This entry is derived from a study of OX40 agonist ivuxolimab in advanced cancers. With respect to the entire study: Ivuxolimab was a fully human IgG2 agonistic monoclonal antibody targeting the costimulatory receptor OX40 (CD134). Intravenous ivuxolimab was administered to patients every 2 weeks at six dose levels: 0.01, 0.1, 0.3, 1.5, 3 and 10 mg/kg. Of the approximately 50 dose-escalation patients, hepatocellular carcinoma was present in approximately 20, melanoma in approximately 15, renal cell carcinoma in 9 and head and neck cancer in 9. The dose-escalation cohort was 82.7% male with a mean age of approximately 60 years, ranging from roughly 23 to 85. Patients were allowed to have had prior anti-PD-1, anti-PD-L1 or anti-CTLA-4 therapy, and around 40% of the dose-escalation patients had previously received checkpoint inhibitors. Partial responses occurred in three dose-escalation patients: two with cutaneous melanoma and one with hepatocellular carcinoma. Peripheral TCRbeta sequencing was intended to test whether TCR sequence diversity was altered and clonal T-cell expansion was caused by ivuxolimab. The paper reports the monotherapy dose-escalation portion (N of about 54 patients) of the phase I ivuxolimab trial. Points the paper makes about the study in general: The antigen specificity of the peripheral T cells that underwent clonal expansion was not determined. Partial responders in the 0.1-3.0 mg/kg groups had among the lowest normalized peripheral clonal expansion, especially among CD8+ T cells. Low levels of normalized T-cell clonal expansion were also shown by some nonresponding patients. At doses from 0.1 to 3.0 mg/kg, clonal expansion was seen in both CD4+ and CD8+ blood T cells between baseline and week 6. After ivuxolimab, CD8+ T cells had more expanded clones than CD4+ T cells on average.

The trial excluded patients who had a history of autoimmune disease or were on systemic immunosuppression. Peripheral blood for TCR sequencing was drawn from every dose cohort at baseline, at cycle 4 day 1 and at cycle 7 day 1. The samples were taken from a phase I, first-in-human, multicenter, open-label dose-escalation trial of ivuxolimab. Adults with locally advanced or metastatic melanoma, renal cell, hepatocellular, or head and neck squamous cell carcinoma were enrolled in the trial. Before TCR sequencing, CD4+ T cells and CD8+ T cells from peripheral blood were sorted into separate populations. To sequence the TCRbeta CDR3 region, genomic DNA was isolated from the sorted cells. The immunoSEQ Assay was used to sequence the TCRbeta CDR3 regions. TCRdb retrieved this table from immuneACCESS and kept in-frame rearrangements only. Not all clones are present; in checked studies, unresolved V genes account for under half, and no reason is known for the remainder. Within this sample are 50,000 to 65,000 clones, with more than 80% of them counted one time only. The ten most abundant clones make up approximately 2% of the sample.

The sample in question was CD4+ or CD8+ T cells sorted from blood, obtained in a trial of the OX40 agonist ivuxolimab. The origin of this receptor is an adult with an advanced solid tumor such as melanoma, head and neck, liver or kidney cancer. The V and J genes are TRBV5-1 and TRBJ2-7; 9 nucleotides in the junction match TRBD2. The DNA is TGCGCCAGCAGCTTGGGTGGCACTAGCGGGTCTGAGCAGTACTTC. This is translated as CASSLGGTSGSEQYF.